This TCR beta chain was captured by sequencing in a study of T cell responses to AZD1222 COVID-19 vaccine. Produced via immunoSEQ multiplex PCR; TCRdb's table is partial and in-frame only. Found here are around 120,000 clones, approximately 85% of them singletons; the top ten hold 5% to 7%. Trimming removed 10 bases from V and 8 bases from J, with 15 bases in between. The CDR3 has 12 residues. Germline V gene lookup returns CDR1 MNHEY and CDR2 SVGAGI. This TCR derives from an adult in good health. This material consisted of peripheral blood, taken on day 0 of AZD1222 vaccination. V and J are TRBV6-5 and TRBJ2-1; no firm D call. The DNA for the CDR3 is TGTGCCACCCGGGCCTATCACGATGAGCAGTTCTTC. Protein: CATRAYHDEQFF.